A selection of T cell receptor beta chains follows, all from one sample in a study of cytomegalovirus exposure and HLA in healthy donors. The table came from immunoSEQ multiplex PCR; TCRdb's copy has only in-frame clones and leaves some out. The sample carries 160,000 or so clones, about 75% recorded once. The source material was PBMCs. Receptor source: a female donor in good health and CMV-seronegative. Each CDR3 is given with its conserved first and last residue. The D gene is left open where the match is weak. Size tells how often a clone was seen (once, few, many) or the class of an expanded clone, and some rows leave it out.

J | length | size | D | V | DNA | CDR3
TRBJ1-5 | 12 | - | - | TRBV7-6 | TGTGCCAGCAGCCCGGTGGATCAGCCCCAGCATTTT | CASSPVDQPQHF
TRBJ1-2 | 13 | - | - | TRBV7-8 | TGTGCCAGCAGCTTAGGTGGTGGAGAAGGCTACACCTTC | CASSLGGGEGYTF
TRBJ1-6 | 13 | - | TRBD1 | TRBV28 | TGTGCCAGCAGGGACAGGCGAAATTCACCCCTCCACTTT | CASRDRRNSPLHF
TRBJ1-1 | 12 | - | - | TRBV2 | TGTGCCAGCAGGCCGGCTAGCACTGAAGCTTTCTTT | CASRPASTEAFF
TRBJ2-7 | 16 | - | TRBD1 | TRBV13 | TGTGCCAGCAGCTCAGCAGACAGGGTAAATCCCTACGAGCAGTACTTC | CASSSADRVNPYEQYF
TRBJ1-2 | 13 | - | TRBD1 | TRBV5-1 | TGCGCCAGTAGGGACAGCCCCTCGGCTGGCTACACCTTC | CASRDSPSAGYTF
TRBJ2-2 | 13 | - | TRBD2 | TRBV19 | TGTGCCAGTACACTAGCGGGAGCCGGGGAGCTGTTTTTT | CASTLAGAGELFF
TRBJ1-4 | 14 | - | TRBD1 | TRBV6-5 | TGTGCCAGCAGCCCTTACAGGGGGGATGAAAAACTGTTTTTT | CASSPYRGDEKLFF
TRBJ2-2 | 15 | many | - | TRBV6-5 | TGTGCCAGCAGTCTCGAACTCGGAGGGCCCGGGGAGCTGTTTTTT | CASSLELGGPGELFF
TRBJ2-1 | 17 | - | TRBD2 | TRBV30 | TGTGCCTGGAGCGCACATGTAAGGCTAGCGGGTTTTCGGGAGCAGTTCTTC | CAWSAHVRLAGFREQFF
TRBJ2-5 | 16 | - | TRBD2 | TRBV9 | TGTGCCAGCAGCACAGGTGGCCGGGGGGGGCAAGAGACCCAGTACTTC | CASSTGGRGGQETQYF
TRBJ2-1 | 15 | - | - | TRBV13 | TGTGCCAGCAGCTTAGGTCTACCTCAGGGGAATGAGCAGTTCTTC | CASSLGLPQGNEQFF
TRBJ2-7 | 13 | - | TRBD2 | TRBV30 | TGTGCCTGGAGGGCGGGAGGGACCTACGAGCAGTACTTC | CAWRAGGTYEQYF
TRBJ2-7 | 12 | once | - | TRBV7-2 | TGTGCCAGCAGCTCGGACTTCTACGAGCAGTACTTC | CASSSDFYEQYF
TRBJ2-7 | 13 | - | TRBD1 | TRBV6-5 | TGTGCCAGCAATCCACAGGGGTCCCACGAGCAGTACTTC | CASNPQGSHEQYF
TRBJ2-7 | 15 | - | TRBD1 | TRBV18 | TGTGCCAGCTCACCTCCGGGACAGGGGTCCTACGAGCAGTACTTC | CASSPPGQGSYEQYF
TRBJ2-6 | 19 | few | - | TRBV4-3 | TGCGCCAGCAGCCAAAACCCCGGGACACCCTCCTCTGGGGCCAACGTCCTGACTTTC | CASSQNPGTPSSGANVLTF
TRBJ2-5 | 13 | - | TRBD1 | TRBV29-1 | TGCAGCGTTCTGGGGACAGACCAAGAGACCCAGTACTTC | CSVLGTDQETQYF
TRBJ2-2 | 15 | - | TRBD1 | TRBV4-3 | TGCGCCAGCAGCGGGTTGGGGACAGGGGAAGGGGAGCTGTTTTTT | CASSGLGTGEGELFF
TRBJ1-6 | 14 | - | TRBD1 | TRBV18 | TGTGCCAGCTCCCGGGACAGGGACCAATCACCCCTCCACTTT | CASSRDRDQSPLHF
TRBJ1-1 | 15 | - | - | TRBV6-1 | TGTGCCATCCTGGGATTGGGGCTCCTGAACACTGAAGCTTTCTTT | CAILGLGLLNTEAFF
TRBJ1-1 | 13 | - | - | TRBV27 | TGTGCCAGCACACTTCGACCGGGCACTGAAGCTTTCTTT | CASTLRPGTEAFF
TRBJ1-2 | 15 | many | TRBD1 | TRBV5-4 | TGTGCCAGCAGCTTGGACGGACAGGGGAGCTATGGCTACACCTTC | CASSLDGQGSYGYTF
TRBJ2-7 | 13 | - | - | TRBV7-3 | TGTGCCAGCAGCCAGGACAGTTTCTACGAGCAGTACTTC | CASSQDSFYEQYF
TRBJ2-1 | 13 | - | - | TRBV2 | TGTGCCAGCATTGGGTGGGGAGGCAATGAGCAGTTCTTC | CASIGWGGNEQFF
TRBJ2-5 | 14 | - | TRBD2 | TRBV5-1 | TGCGCCAGCAGCCTTCAACCGGGGGGAGAGACCCAGTACTTC | CASSLQPGGETQYF
TRBJ2-1 | 14 | - | TRBD2 | TRBV5-1 | TGCGCCAGCAGCCGCGGGGGGGCGGGCAATGAGCAGTTCTTC | CASSRGGAGNEQFF
TRBJ2-1 | 15 | - | TRBD1 | TRBV14 | TGTGCCAGCAGCCCCGGGACAGTCTCATACAATGAGCAGTTCTTC | CASSPGTVSYNEQFF
TRBJ2-5 | 17 | - | - | TRBV14 | TGTGCCAGCAGCCAAAGTCCGGACTTGGGGATCCAAGAGACCCAGTACTTC | CASSQSPDLGIQETQYF
TRBJ2-7 | 17 | few | TRBD2 | TRBV13 | TGTGCCAGCAGCCCATCCCTGACTAGCGGAAATACTGGGGAGCAGTACTTC | CASSPSLTSGNTGEQYF
TRBJ1-4 | 14 | few | TRBD1 | TRBV6-5 | TGTGCCAGCAAAATGGGGACAGCGAACGGAAAACTGTTTTTT | CASKMGTANGKLFF
TRBJ2-7 | 15 | - | TRBD1 | TRBV6-5 | TGTGCCAGCAGTTACTCAGGGGGCAGCCTGGACAAGCAGTACTTC | CASSYSGGSLDKQYF
TRBJ1-2 | 13 | - | TRBD1 | TRBV19 | TGTGCCAGTAATACGGGACAGGCGTATGGCTACACCTTC | CASNTGQAYGYTF
TRBJ2-7 | 15 | - | - | TRBV5-4 | TGTGCCAGCAGCTTTCGCGCGAGAGGGACCTACGAGCAGTACTTC | CASSFRARGTYEQYF
TRBJ2-7 | 15 | - | TRBD2 | TRBV7-2 | TGTGCCAGCAGCTTAGCGCGACTAGCGTCCTACGAGCAGTACTTC | CASSLARLASYEQYF
TRBJ2-7 | 15 | - | - | TRBV7-9 | TGTGCCAGCAGCCGAGCGGGCGACTGGCCTGGTGAGCAGTACTTC | CASSRAGDWPGEQYF
TRBJ2-7 | 13 | - | - | TRBV7-9 | TGTGCCAGCAGCCCTAGAGGGTTCTACGAGCAGTACTTC | CASSPRGFYEQYF
TRBJ1-1 | 13 | - | - | TRBV19 | TGTGCCAGTAGTCCACAGTGGAACACTGAAGCTTTCTTT | CASSPQWNTEAFF
TRBJ2-5 | 13 | - | - | TRBV19 | TGTGCCAGTAAGAGTACGGGGCAAGAGACCCAGTACTTC | CASKSTGQETQYF
TRBJ2-1 | 15 | few | - | TRBV10-1 | TGCGCCAGCAGTGGGTCGGCCTCGGGGGACAATGAGCAGTTCTTC | CASSGSASGDNEQFF
TRBJ2-7 | 15 | - | TRBD1 | TRBV4-2 | TGTGCCAGCAGCACCGCAGGGGGTAGGACCTACGAGCAGTACTTC | CASSTAGGRTYEQYF
TRBJ2-1 | 14 | - | TRBD2 | TRBV5-1 | TGCGCCAGCAGCTTGAGCGGGGGGGCCAATGAGCAGTTCTTC | CASSLSGGANEQFF
TRBJ2-5 | 17 | - | - | TRBV4-2 | TGTGCCAGCAGCCAAGATCGGGCTAGCGAGCATGGAGAGACCCAGTACTTC | CASSQDRASEHGETQYF
TRBJ2-7 | 11 | - | - | TRBV2 | TGTGCCAGCAGTGGTAACTACGAGCAGTACTTC | CASSGNYEQYF
TRBJ2-7 | 16 | once | TRBD2 | TRBV7-8 | TGTGCCAGCAGCCCAAGGGGGGGTAGCGGGAACTACGAGCAGTACTTC | CASSPRGGSGNYEQYF
TRBJ2-5 | 12 | - | - | TRBV9 | TGTGCCAGCAGCGGGCCCGAAGAGACCCAGTACTTC | CASSGPEETQYF
TRBJ2-5 | 11 | few | - | TRBV7-2 | TGTGCCAGCAGCATACAAGAGACCCAGTACTTC | CASSIQETQYF
TRBJ2-5 | 16 | - | TRBD2 | TRBV9 | TGTGCCAGCAGCGTAGAGGGTAGCGGGGCCCAAGAGACCCAGTACTTC | CASSVEGSGAQETQYF
TRBJ1-2 | 13 | few | - | TRBV2 | TGTGCCAGCAGTGAACGGGGTTTCGGTGGCTACACCTTC | CASSERGFGGYTF
TRBJ2-3 | 16 | - | TRBD1 | TRBV9 | TGTGCCAGCACAAGTGGGCAGGGGGCTCCCACAGATACGCAGTATTTT | CASTSGQGAPTDTQYF
TRBJ1-5 | 14 | few | TRBD1 | TRBV9 | TGTGCCAGCAGCGAAGGACAGGTCCCCCAGCCCCAGCATTTT | CASSEGQVPQPQHF